The 3 T cell receptor beta chains below all came from one sample that was sequenced in a study of shared clonotypes between healthy human individuals. Naive-designated CD8 cells lacked CD45RO, were positively enriched for CCR7, and omitted terminally differentiated effector memory CD45RA+ cells. Here immunoSEQ multiplex PCR was the method, and the copy in TCRdb shows in-frame clones only, minus some. The repertoire holds more than 550,000 clones, with under 95% as singletons. Sequenced material: naive CD8+ T cells sorted from blood. These receptors all stem from a man aged 25-45 years in good health.

V gene TRBV20-1 combines with J gene TRBJ1-2, with D hard to call. CDR1 is DFQATT and CDR2 is SNEGSKA in the germline V gene (reference sequence). Trimming stripped 5 bases from V and 5 bases from J, with 9 bases between. CDR3 size: 11 residues. CDR3 coding DNA: TGCAGTGCTGTGACCCTTTATGGCTACACCTTC. Its protein is CSAVTLYGYTF.

The chain combines TRBV30 with TRBJ2-3; 8 bases agree with TRBD2. The CDR3 contains 14 residues. V shed 2 bases, J shed 2 bases, and the junction held 3 bases outside the gene matches. Germline V gene data show CDR1 as GTSNPN and CDR2 as SVGIG (reference sequence). CDR3 nucleotides: TGTGCCTGGAGTTTTAGCGGGAACACAGATACGCAGTATTTT. Its protein product is CAWSFSGNTDTQYF.

About this clone: This sample also contains other DNA sequences that code for the same CDR3. The chain joins TRBV27 to TRBJ2-7; the D gene is possibly TRBD1 (6 bases). Germline lookup yields CDR1 MNHEY and CDR2 SMNVEV (reference sequence). Trimming took 9 bases from V and 2 from J, leaving 20 bases between them. This CDR3 contains 15 residues. The CDR3 sequence is CASSLLLAGAYEQYF. The CDR3 DNA reads TGTGCCAGTTCCCTCCTTTTGGCAGGGGCCTACGAGCAGTACTTC.